A selection of T cell receptor beta chains follows, all from one sample in a study of beta chain features in type 1 diabetes. TCRdb keeps only in-frame clones here, not all; method: immunoSEQ multiplex PCR. The profile shows roughly 140,000 clones, 10% of them singletons. The specimen sequenced was central memory CD4+ T cells from blood. The receptors originated from a man between 25 and 39 years old with type 1 diabetes. CDR3s include the opening cysteine and the closing phenylalanine or tryptophan. Fields, in order: J gene, D gene, clone size, V gene, CDR3 DNA, CDR3 protein. The D gene is left open where the match is weak. Where a row states a size, it is once, few, many or the class of an expanded clone; other rows omit it.

J gene: TRBJ2-7; D gene: TRBD1; clone size: .; V gene: TRBV5-6; CDR3 DNA: TGTGCCAGCAGACCTTTGGACAGGGGGCATGGCGAGCAGTACTTC; CDR3 protein: CASRPLDRGHGEQYF
J gene: TRBJ2-3; D gene: .; clone size: .; V gene: TRBV19; CDR3 DNA: TGTGCCAGTAGTATCGCCCAGGGCGGCCCAGATACGCAGTATTTT; CDR3 protein: CASSIAQGGPDTQYF
J gene: TRBJ2-4; D gene: .; clone size: .; V gene: TRBV9; CDR3 DNA: TGTGCCAGCAGCGTGACCTCGGAGGACATTCAGTACTTC; CDR3 protein: CASSVTSEDIQYF
J gene: TRBJ1-1; D gene: .; clone size: .; V gene: TRBV18; CDR3 DNA: TGTGCCAGCTCCCCAGGCTCTGAAGCTTTCTTT; CDR3 protein: CASSPGSEAFF
J gene: TRBJ2-3; D gene: .; clone size: few; V gene: TRBV11-2; CDR3 DNA: TGTGCCAGCAGCTTTATGGATACGCAGTATTTT; CDR3 protein: CASSFMDTQYF
J gene: TRBJ2-5; D gene: .; clone size: .; V gene: TRBV5-1; CDR3 DNA: TGCGCCAGCAGCGGTCAGTACCAAGAGACCCAGTACTTC; CDR3 protein: CASSGQYQETQYF
J gene: TRBJ2-3; D gene: TRBD2; clone size: few; V gene: TRBV7-9; CDR3 DNA: TGTGCCAGCAGCTTAGAGGCTAGCGGTGGAACGCAGTATTTT; CDR3 protein: CASSLEASGGTQYF
J gene: TRBJ2-7; D gene: .; clone size: .; V gene: TRBV7-2; CDR3 DNA: TGTGCCAGCAGCTTTCAGGTTTCCTACGAGCAGTACTTC; CDR3 protein: CASSFQVSYEQYF
J gene: TRBJ2-4; D gene: .; clone size: few; V gene: TRBV2; CDR3 DNA: TGTGCCAGCAGTGAAGCCAGGACACAACCAGCCATTCAGTACTTC; CDR3 protein: CASSEARTQPAIQYF
J gene: TRBJ1-1; D gene: .; clone size: few; V gene: TRBV5-4; CDR3 DNA: TGTGCCAGCAGCTTAAAGGGAGGGAACACTGAAGCTTTCTTT; CDR3 protein: CASSLKGGNTEAFF
J gene: TRBJ1-2; D gene: .; clone size: few; V gene: TRBV2; CDR3 DNA: TGTGCCAGCTCGGACAGCGAAAACTATGGCTACACCTTC; CDR3 protein: CASSDSENYGYTF
J gene: TRBJ2-5; D gene: .; clone size: few; V gene: TRBV5-1; CDR3 DNA: TGCGCCAGCAGCTTGATAAATCGAGAGACCCAGTACTTC; CDR3 protein: CASSLINRETQYF
J gene: TRBJ2-3; D gene: .; clone size: few; V gene: TRBV15; CDR3 DNA: TGTGCCACCAGCAGAGATGGCAGCACAGATACGCAGTATTTT; CDR3 protein: CATSRDGSTDTQYF
J gene: TRBJ1-2; D gene: .; clone size: .; V gene: TRBV4-2; CDR3 DNA: TGTGCCAGCAGCCAACTCTACAGGGATTCGGATGGCTACACCTTC; CDR3 protein: CASSQLYRDSDGYTF
J gene: TRBJ2-7; D gene: .; clone size: .; V gene: TRBV28; CDR3 DNA: TGTGCCAGCAGTCCGATGGGTCCCAGGTACGAGCAGTACTTC; CDR3 protein: CASSPMGPRYEQYF
J gene: TRBJ1-1; D gene: .; clone size: .; V gene: TRBV19; CDR3 DNA: TGTGCCAGTAGCCTAGAGGCAGGGGTGCGGAATGAAGCTTTCTTT; CDR3 protein: CASSLEAGVRNEAFF